This entry features one TCR beta chain sequence. Its antigen is not identified. Germline V gene lookup returns CDR1 SGHTA and CDR2 FQGNSA. This CDR3 contains 14 residues. The V end lost 3 bases, the J end lost 1 base, and 7 bases lay between the germline ends. The record originates from a study of T cell responses to AZD1222 COVID-19 vaccine. Findings and limits, study-wide: The donors showed a predominance of white British ancestry and of females, with possible underestimation of clonal diversity. Just 6 or 7 AZD1222 recipients were seropositive at baseline. Reportedly, nearly half the spike-specific TCRs target unmutated variant regions. Researchers report vaccine-associated CD4 TCRs spanning spike, with dominance at 160-218 and 743-854.

Using immunoSEQ multiplex PCR, the repertoire was profiled, and TCRdb retains in-frame clones only, with some absent. The sample includes 85,000 to 90,000 clones, approximately 90% of them seen just once. The starting material was peripheral blood, obtained 28 days after the second AZD1222 dose. The chain couples TRBV7-2 to TRBJ1-5; no clear D. The clonotype was recovered from an adult who received the AZD1222 COVID-19 vaccine. The CDR3 here is CASSLMGSNQPQHF. In DNA, the CDR3 is TGTGCCAGCAGCTTGATGGGGAGCAATCAGCCCCAGCATTTT.